This note documents a single T cell receptor beta chain sequence. With 5 bases removed from V and 1 base from J, the gap between germline ends came to 14 bases. This CDR3 is built from 16 residues. Germline V gene lookup returns CDR1 SNHLY and CDR2 FYNNEI. The data derive from a study of T cell repertoires in cytomegalovirus infection. The wider study: An indication of both CMV infection and matching HLA type came from public TCR beta signatures.

TCRdb reanalysed the reads using MiXCR and keeps one entry per CDR3 protein. The sample records about 260,000 distinct CDR3 sequences, roughly an eighth being singletons. This receptor was obtained from a human donor in good health (CMV status not recorded). Some clones in this sample may be carry-over from other donors' samples. The sample taken for sequencing was PBMCs. V is TRBV2 and J is TRBJ2-2; no clear D. The CDR3 coding sequence is TGTGCCAGCAGTCGGCTAGGAGTGGGGAACACCGGGGAGCTGTTTTTT. Its protein product is CASSRLGVGNTGELFF.